The clone carrying this TCR beta chain was recorded once. This CDR3 comprises 17 residues. CDR1 is SGHAT, CDR2 FQDESV, per germline (reference sequence). J lost 1 base, V lost 5 bases, and 9 bases had no gene match. This record comes from a study of shared clonotypes between healthy human individuals. Using about 220 ng DNA, tens of thousands of T cell genomes, the sorted-subset replicate PCRs were run. Original methodology: Owing to the provision of junction-only sequences devoid of quality scores by immunoSEQ, filtering differed. Some clones are missing from TCRdb's copy, which holds only in-frame ones; the method was immunoSEQ multiplex PCR. From that table come the V and J calls and clone size; the DNA was used to work out D and trimming. The data contain more than 80,000 clones, 67% of them singletons.

The sample consisted of memory CD8+ T cells sorted from blood. As to subset: CD45RO+ cells pooled with CCR7-negative TemRA cells. This receptor was taken from a man aged 30 to 45 in good health. The rearrangement uses TRBV11-1 and TRBJ2-5, with 11 positions matching TRBD2. CDR3 DNA: TGTGCCAGCAGCATTATAGCGGGAGGGGCCTTCCAAGAGACCCAGTACTTC. Translation: CASSIIAGGAFQETQYF.